The rows below give T cell receptor beta chains drawn from one sample of a study of cytomegalovirus exposure and HLA in healthy donors. This table comes from immunoSEQ multiplex PCR, and its TCRdb copy is limited to in-frame clones, with some not included. In the table there are fewer than 200,000 clones, more than 75% of which are singletons. Input material: PBMCs. These receptors were taken from a girl aged 10 to 17 in good health and CMV-seropositive. Each CDR3 is given without its conserved first and last residue. The order of the fields is V gene, D gene, CDR3 protein. A D gene is named only where the DNA matches it firmly.

TRBV27 TRBD1 ASSDRGYYGYT
TRBV5-1 NA ASSPAASGNTIY
TRBV9 TRBD1 ASSIGQGDGNQPQH
TRBV2 TRBD1 ASSPDRNSGANVLT
TRBV27 NA ASSPSLSQSLPGGYT
TRBV9 TRBD2 ASSVGTSGRADYEQY
TRBV7-2 TRBD1 ASSLYRGQDEQY
TRBV7-9 TRBD1 ASSLDWDRRGYT
TRBV5-4 TRBD1 ASSRTDRDYEQY
TRBV5-6 NA ASSLISGVNTEAF
TRBV2 NA ASSRTANYQPQH
TRBV19 NA ASSPLRGVYGGYT
TRBV5-4 TRBD2 ASSLIAGGPSDTQY
TRBV5-4 NA ASSLEQGTQAYEQY
TRBV28 NA ASRTHGTGNTIY
TRBV11-3 TRBD1 ASSLGGRGPSGNTIY
TRBV9 TRBD2 ASSVAGVETQY
TRBV18 NA ASSPAQFSSGNTIY
TRBV6-5 TRBD1 ASRTGTGGTEAF
TRBV10-2 NA ASRTGSGNTIY
TRBV15 NA ATSIGGGSTEAF
TRBV11-2 NA ASSLVGSGANVLT
TRBV27 TRBD2 ASSNREGGPRAETQY
TRBV6-5 NA ASSRGLIGELF
TRBV6-5 TRBD1 ASRPIGTGEETQY
TRBV9 TRBD2 ASSRDSGGHNEQF
TRBV29-1 NA SVPLTGPYQPQH
TRBV9 TRBD2 ASSVGSGRAGGELF
TRBV7-9 NA ASSVFAGRGETQY
TRBV27 TRBD1 ASSLTGAGNEQF
TRBV10-3 NA AISEGGADTQY
TRBV30 NA AWSVGSLNQPQH
TRBV5-1 TRBD1 ASSSAGGTGLSYEQY
TRBV28 NA ASSLGGYSNQPQH
TRBV7-8 TRBD2 ASSGGTSGTDEQY
TRBV30 TRBD1 AVGQSNEKLF
TRBV28 TRBD2 ASSLFRSGSTDTQY
TRBV7-2 TRBD1 ASSLAGDRGFEQY
TRBV5-1 NA ASSLSRVRTEAF
TRBV5-1 TRBD1 ASSQGTGDYNEQF
TRBV18 TRBD1 ASSPGTDTEAF
TRBV7-2 TRBD2 ASRPSAGALNEQF
TRBV27 TRBD1 ASSQTGVGNTGELF
TRBV7-9 NA ASIREGDSLRNEQF
TRBV7-2 TRBD1 ASSDPQGAHEKLF
TRBV18 NA TSSPQRLAYEQY
TRBV9 TRBD1 ASSAVTGGEDNQPQH
TRBV2 TRBD1 ASSRPGQGTYEQY
TRBV7-8 NA ASSPRTETIQETQY
TRBV28 TRBD1 ASRTPGTGDSNQPQH
TRBV6-5 NA ASSYSSQGGYGYT
TRBV23-1 NA ASSQGGSAEAF
TRBV7-3 TRBD2 ASSLLAGVETQY
TRBV4-1 NA ASSPTRDTGELF
TRBV11-2 NA ASSLRTSNTEAF
TRBV10-1 TRBD2 ASSYGTAGGNTQY